Below, 11 T cell receptor beta chains from the same sample are listed, as sequenced in a study of T cell responses to AZD1222 COVID-19 vaccine. Measured with immunoSEQ multiplex PCR; TCRdb has only the in-frame clones, and not every one. The data contain 95,000 to 110,000 clones, around 91% of them seen just once; the ten biggest clones take up 22%. The sample in question was peripheral blood, obtained on day 0 of AZD1222 vaccination. These receptors were taken from an adult in good health.

This chain joins TRBV9 and TRBJ2-1, with D maybe TRBD1 (5 bases). Germline V CDR1 and CDR2: SGDLS, YYNGEE. With 0 bases removed from V and 4 bases from J, the gap between germline ends came to 17 bases. The CDR3 totals 17 residues. The CDR3 sequence: CASSVVGGAGGYNEQFF. CDR3 sequence (DNA): TGTGCCAGCAGCGTAGTGGGTGGGGCAGGCGGTTACAATGAGCAGTTCTTC.

The chain couples TRBV7-2 to TRBJ1-2; D may be TRBD1 (5 bases). The CDR3 contains 15 residues. Trimming took 7 bases from V and 0 from J, leaving 15 bases between them. From germline, CDR1 is SGHTA and CDR2 FQGNSA. The CDR3 coding sequence is TGTGCCAGCACCGTTGGGGGAATAGCTAACTATGGCTACACCTTC. This gives the protein CASTVGGIANYGYTF. Looking up the rest from reference TRBV7-2 and TRBJ1-2 gives the full variable domain: GAGVSQSPSNKVTEKGKDVELRCDPISGHTALYWYRQSLGQGLEFLIYFQGNSAPDKSGLPSDRFSAERTGGSVSTLTIQRTQQEDSAVYLCASTVGGIANYGYTFGSGTRLTVV.

The rearrangement joins TRBV6-1 to TRBJ1-5; D is perhaps TRBD1 (5 bases). The CDR3 has 18 amino acids. Germline V gene sequence: CDR1 MNHNS, CDR2 SASEGT. The germline V and J ends were trimmed by 4 bases and 1 base, with 20 bases remaining between them. For the CDR3, the DNA is TGTGCCAGCAGTGGGCCGGAACACAGGCAAGAGAGCAATCAGCCCCAGCATTTT. Translated, it gives CASSGPEHRQESNQPQHF.

The rearrangement joins TRBV7-9 to TRBJ1-1; D call uncertain. This CDR3 is 11 amino acids long. CDR1 is SEHNR, CDR2 FQNEAQ, per germline (reference sequence). The V gene lost 6 bases and the J gene lost 3 bases, with 5 bases spanning the gap. The DNA of the CDR3 is TGTGCCAGCAGGTGGGACACTGAAGCTTTCTTT. Encoded protein: CASRWDTEAFF.

This clone was detected once. This sequence joins TRBV27 and TRBJ2-1; TRBD1 matches 9 bases. After removal of 1 base from V and 6 bases from J, the junction contained 7 bases not matched to a gene. Per germline, CDR1 MNHEY and CDR2 SMNVEV (reference sequence). The CDR3 consists of 16 residues. This chain's CDR3 is CASSLYGTGIGNEQFF. Written as DNA, the CDR3 is TGTGCCAGCAGTTTATACGGGACAGGGATAGGCAATGAGCAGTTCTTC.

The chain couples TRBV6-2 or TRBV6-3 to TRBJ1-4; D possibly corresponds to TRBD1 (5 bases). Between the trimmed V and J ends, which lost 5 bases and 6 bases, there was a span of 16 bases. Germline CDR1 is MNHEY and CDR2 is SVGEGT. This CDR3 is 15 amino acids long. The DNA of the CDR3 is TGTGCCAGCAGTCCCGAGGGCAGGGCCTATGAAAAACTGTTTTTT. Its translation is CASSPEGRAYEKLFF.

This rearrangement joins TRBV6-2 or TRBV6-3 to TRBJ1-6, with 8 bases matching TRBD1. Unmatched junction bases numbered 11, after V lost 2 bases and J lost 5 bases. The CDR3 consists of 18 residues. Per the germline V gene, CDR1 is MNHEY and CDR2 is SVGEGT. The CDR3 region has the DNA TGTGCCAGCAGTTACCCGAAGGACAGGGTAAGGGATAATTCACCCCTCCACTTT. This gives the protein CASSYPKDRVRDNSPLHF.

The chain carries TRBV5-1 and TRBJ2-1; a possible D gene is TRBD2 (5 bases). Per germline, CDR1 SGHRS and CDR2 YFSETQ. The length of the CDR3 is 16 residues. V lost 0 bases to trimming and J lost 4 bases, with 14 bases between them. CDR3 in DNA: TGCGCCAGCAGCTTGGCCGGAGGACTTCTATACAATGAGCAGTTCTTC. It codes for CASSLAGGLLYNEQFF.

The chain links TRBV18 to TRBJ1-6, with TRBD1 matching over 10 bases. The V segment lost 4 bases and the J segment 1 base; nucleotides outside the gene matches: 10. The CDR3 covers 19 residues. Germline V lookup: CDR1 KGHSH, CDR2 LQKENI. CDR3 in DNA: TGTGCCAGCTCACTGGTGCGCGGGGGACAGGGGTCCTATAATTCACCCCTCCACTTT. Encoded protein: CASSLVRGGQGSYNSPLHF.

The genes are TRBV6-2 or TRBV6-3 and TRBJ1-1; D may be TRBD1 (5 bases). Germline V lookup: CDR1 MNHEY, CDR2 SVGEGT. The length of the CDR3 is 14 residues. Trimming shortened V by 6 bases and J by 0 bases, and 11 bases separated the two germline ends. CDR3 residues: CASSRTIMNTEAFF. The CDR3 DNA is TGTGCCAGCAGCCGGACAATCATGAACACTGAAGCTTTCTTT.

This clone was detected only once. The chain employs TRBV5-1 and TRBJ1-1, with D possibly TRBD1 on 6 matching bases. Germline CDR1 and CDR2: SGHRS and YFSETQ. The CDR3 extends over 16 amino acids. V lost 8 bases, J lost 1 base, and 21 bases lay in between. The CDR3 reads CASTPGEGVANTEAFF. CDR3 DNA: TGCGCCAGTACCCCCGGGGAGGGGGTAGCGAACACTGAAGCTTTCTTT.